The clone carrying this TCR beta chain was seen more than once but under ten times. The antigen is unknown. This specimen belongs to a study of blood T cells in healthy people across ages. Regarding the study as a whole: Versus aged donors, long-lived donors had higher diversity and more naive CD4+ cells. No conclusive comparison of naive versus antigen-experienced cells was possible with unsorted PBMCs.

Germline V lookup: CDR1 KGHSH, CDR2 LQKENI. The CDR3 is made up of 15 amino acids. The junction had 4 bases not matched to a gene; V was cut back by 4 bases and J by 1 base. A second PCR, run for roughly 6 to 11 cycles, used a sample-barcoded 5' primer plus a J-beta primer mix. From the 5' RACE reads, TCRdb called clonotypes with MiXCR, one entry per CDR3 protein. The table shows about 720,000 distinct CDR3 sequences, with about 20% occurring only once. Material: blood. The sequence came from a man aged 70 or older in good health. The chain joins TRBV18 to TRBJ1-1, with 9 bases matching TRBD1. CDR3 sequence (DNA): TGTGCCAGCTCACTTGGACAGGGGCAGAACACTGAAGCTTTCTTT. Its protein is CASSLGQGQNTEAFF.